The 20 T cell receptor beta chains given below trace back to one sample, sequenced in a study of cytomegalovirus exposure and HLA in healthy donors. The PCR had 60 Vbeta and 13 Jbeta primers. TCRdb's copy holds only in-frame clones and misses some; the assay was immunoSEQ multiplex PCR. This sample has some 190,000 clones, with 79% found just once. The sequencing sample was made of PBMCs. The receptor set was obtained from a woman between 18 and 29 years old in good health and CMV-seronegative.

This chain uses TRBV6-1 with TRBJ2-7, with D possibly TRBD1 on 6 matching bases. CDR1 is MNHNS and CDR2 is SASEGT in the germline V gene. The length of the CDR3 is 13 residues. CDR3 sequence (DNA): TGTGCACACGGACAGCTGGAACACTACGAGCAGTACTTC. Translation: CAHGQLEHYEQYF.

This chain joins TRBV19 and TRBJ2-1; perhaps TRBD2 as D (6 bases). This CDR3 has 17 residues. The germline V gene encodes CDR1 LNHDA and CDR2 SQIVND (reference sequence). Trimming took 3 bases from V and 5 from J, leaving 20 bases between them. CDR3 coding DNA: TGTGCCAGTAGTATTGAGACTAGAAATTATGGGAACAATGAGCAGTTCTTC. The encoded protein is CASSIETRNYGNNEQFF.

CDR3 nucleotide sequence: TGCAGCGTTCATTCTACGGGACAGGCTGGGGCCAACGTCCTGACTTTC. Encoded protein: CSVHSTGQAGANVLTF. The chain carries TRBV29-1 and TRBJ2-6, with TRBD1 matching 8 bases. Trimming removed 5 bases from V and 2 bases from J; junction bases left unmatched: 8. The CDR3 extends over 16 amino acids. The germline gives CDR1 SQVTM, CDR2 ANQGSEA.

This chain connects TRBV9 to TRBJ2-2, with TRBD1 identical over 7 bases. CDR1 and CDR2 (germline): SGDLS, YYNGEE. V shed 0 bases, J shed 1 base, and the junction held 6 bases outside the gene matches. The CDR3 is 17 amino acids. The DNA for the CDR3 is TGTGCCAGCAGCGTAGGGGTCGACAGGGTGAACACCGGGGAGCTGTTTTTT. Its protein product is CASSVGVDRVNTGELFF.

V gene TRBV7-6 combines with J gene TRBJ1-6, with D possibly being TRBD1 (5 bases). The V end was cut by 7 bases, the J end by 10 bases, with 20 bases between. Germline lookup yields CDR1 SGHVS and CDR2 FNYEAQ. The CDR3 length is 15 residues. The CDR3 nucleotides read TGTGCCAGCACCCAGTCGGTGGGGGAGGGCTCACCCCTCCACTTT. This sequence encodes CASTQSVGEGSPLHF.

The chain couples TRBV29-1 to TRBJ1-1, with 8 bases matching TRBD1. Germline V lookup: CDR1 SQVTM, CDR2 ANQGSEA. The CDR3 is 15 residues long. Trimming cost V 4 bases and J 0 bases; bases outside gene matches: 7. CDR3 residues: CSVVGQGYMNTEAFF. The DNA for the CDR3 is TGCAGCGTTGTAGGACAGGGCTACATGAACACTGAAGCTTTCTTT. Full variable domain (rest looked up from reference TRBV29-1 and TRBJ1-1): SAVISQKPSRDICQRGTSLTIQCQVDSQVTMMFWYRQQPGQSLTLIATANQGSEATYESGFVIDKFPISRPNLTFSTLTVSNMSPEDSSIYLCSVVGQGYMNTEAFFGQGTRLTVV.

The rearrangement links TRBV29-1 to TRBJ1-1; the match to TRBD1 covers 7 bases. The ends lost 7 bases at V and 4 bases at J; junction bases unmatched: 9. Germline V gives CDR1 SQVTM, CDR2 ANQGSEA. The CDR3 extends over 13 amino acids. The CDR3 bases are TGCAGCGCTACCGACAGGGTAGTCACTGAAGCTTTCTTT. Translation gives CSATDRVVTEAFF.

This chain connects TRBV19 to TRBJ1-1; 8 positions agree with TRBD1. Germline V gene data show CDR1 as LNHDA and CDR2 as SQIVND (reference sequence). This CDR3 has 15 amino acids. After removal of 3 bases from V and 0 bases from J, the junction contained 3 bases not matched to a gene. This CDR3 is CASSMDRVLNTEAFF. Here the CDR3 DNA reads TGTGCCAGTAGTATGGACAGGGTCCTGAACACTGAAGCTTTCTTT.

The V call is TRBV11-2, the J call TRBJ1-1; 10 nucleotides agree with TRBD1. Per germline, CDR1 SGHAT and CDR2 FQNNGV. J gave up 2 bases and V 3 bases, and 0 bases lay outside the gene matches. The CDR3 sequence is 14 residues long. This CDR3 is CASSLTGGNTEAFF. CDR3 bases: TGTGCCAGCAGCTTGACAGGGGGCAACACTGAAGCTTTCTTT.

The rearrangement joins TRBV28 to TRBJ1-5; no definite D call. V was pared by 7 bases and J by 0 bases, with 10 bases between. CDR3 length: 14 amino acids. In germline, CDR1 is MDHEN, CDR2 SYDVKM. The CDR3 sequence: CASKEIDSNQPQHF. CDR3 DNA sequence: TGTGCCAGCAAGGAGATCGATAGCAATCAGCCCCAGCATTTT.

The rearrangement links TRBV4-3 to TRBJ2-2; TRBD1 might be the D (5 bases). The germline V gene has CDR1 LGHNA and CDR2 YSLEER. V shed 0 bases and J shed 7 bases, with 9 bases lying between them. The CDR3 covers 14 residues. The CDR3 nucleotides are TGCGCCAGCAGCCAAGATAGACAGCACGGGGAGCTGTTTTTT. Translating it yields CASSQDRQHGELFF.

The chain combines TRBV5-1 with TRBJ1-1; 9 bases map to TRBD1. From germline, CDR1 is SGHRS and CDR2 YFSETQ. Losses at the gene ends were 3 bases for V and 1 base for J; bases not matched to a gene: 7. The CDR3 spans 16 residues. The CDR3 here is CASSSAGTGRNTEAFF. CDR3 in DNA: TGCGCCAGCAGCTCAGCGGGGACAGGGAGGAACACTGAAGCTTTCTTT.

The V gene is TRBV2, the J gene TRBJ1-5, with D maybe TRBD1 (5 bases). The CDR3 has 15 amino acids. Trimming pared 4 bases from V and 2 bases from J, leaving 12 bases between. The germline V gene encodes CDR1 SNHLY and CDR2 FYNNEI. In DNA, the CDR3 is TGTGCCAGCAGTGTTTACGGACAAGGCAATCAGCCCCAGCATTTT. Amino acids: CASSVYGQGNQPQHF.

This rearrangement joins TRBV7-3 to TRBJ1-1; D gene ambiguous. Per the germline V gene, CDR1 is SGHTA and CDR2 is FQGTGA. V dropped 4 bases and J dropped 2 bases, with 8 bases sitting between them. This CDR3 comprises 13 residues. CDR3 sequence reads: CASSSTTNTEAFF. CDR3 nucleotide sequence: TGTGCCAGCAGCTCGACAACCAACACTGAAGCTTTCTTT. The full variable domain, its missing parts supplied by reference TRBV7-3 and TRBJ1-1, is GAGVSQTPSNKVTEKGKYVELRCDPISGHTALYWYRQSLGQGPEFLIYFQGTGAADDSGLPNDRFFAVRPEGSVSTLKIQRTERGDSAVYLCASSSTTNTEAFFGQGTRLTVV.

This chain uses TRBV19 with TRBJ2-1; 7 bases agree with TRBD2. This CDR3 is 13 amino acids long. The ends lost 6 bases at V and 7 bases at J; junction bases unmatched: 6. Germline V lookup: CDR1 LNHDA, CDR2 SQIVND (reference sequence). This chain's CDR3 is CASRMGGANEQFF. The DNA for the CDR3 is TGTGCCAGTAGAATGGGAGGGGCGAATGAGCAGTTCTTC.

The chain links TRBV2 to TRBJ2-1; perhaps TRBD1 as D (6 bases). Trimming stripped 6 bases from V and 10 bases from J, with 16 bases between. Germline lookup yields CDR1 SNHLY and CDR2 FYNNEI. The CDR3 sequence is 13 residues long. The CDR3: CASRPIQGMEQFF. The CDR3 region has the DNA TGTGCCAGCAGACCGATACAGGGCATGGAGCAGTTCTTC.

Of note for this clone: Other DNA sequences in the same sample also yield this CDR3. J is TRBJ1-1 and V is TRBV18; no definite D call. The CDR3 is 14 residues long. The germline V gene has CDR1 KGHSH and CDR2 LQKENI. Trimming shortened V by 1 base and J by 5 bases, and 11 bases separated the two germline ends. The DNA of the CDR3 is TGTGCCAGCTCACCACGGGAGGGAGGGACTGAAGCTTTCTTT. It codes for CASSPREGGTEAFF.

This sequence joins TRBV5-1 and TRBJ1-4; 8 bases are a match to TRBD1. This CDR3 contains 15 residues. From germline, CDR1 is SGHRS and CDR2 YFSETQ. V was clipped by 2 bases and J by 7 bases; unmatched bases: 7. CDR3 protein: CASSLRQGKGEKLFF. CDR3 DNA sequence: TGCGCCAGCAGCTTACGACAGGGGAAGGGTGAAAAACTGTTTTTT.

This chain joins TRBV15 and TRBJ1-3; the D gene is possibly TRBD1 (5 bases). Germline assignment: CDR1 LNHNV and CDR2 YYDKDF (reference sequence). Deletions cut 0 bases from V and 0 bases from J, with 12 bases between. CDR3 size: 17 residues. CDR3 sequence (DNA): TGTGCCACCAGCAGAGAGGGGGGGGTCTACTCTGGAAACACCATATATTTT. It encodes CATSREGGVYSGNTIYF.

The V gene is TRBV11-3, the J gene TRBJ2-7; 8 nucleotides agree with TRBD1. This CDR3 is built from 13 residues. With 5 bases clipped from V and 4 bases from J, the junction kept 4 bases outside the gene matches. The germline gives CDR1 SGHNT, CDR2 YENEEA. The CDR3 DNA sequence: TGTGCCAGCAGCAAGGGACAGGAATACGAGCAGTACTTC. Its translation is CASSKGQEYEQYF.